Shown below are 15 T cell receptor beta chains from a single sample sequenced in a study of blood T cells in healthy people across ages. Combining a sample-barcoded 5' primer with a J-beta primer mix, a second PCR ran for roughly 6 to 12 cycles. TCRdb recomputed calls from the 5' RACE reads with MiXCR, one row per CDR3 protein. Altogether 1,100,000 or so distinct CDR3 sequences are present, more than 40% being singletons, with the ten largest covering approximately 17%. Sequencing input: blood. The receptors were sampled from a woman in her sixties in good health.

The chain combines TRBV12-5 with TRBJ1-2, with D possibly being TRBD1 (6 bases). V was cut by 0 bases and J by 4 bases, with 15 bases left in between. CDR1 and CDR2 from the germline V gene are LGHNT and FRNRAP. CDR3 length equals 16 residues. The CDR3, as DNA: TGTGCTAGTGGTTTGGTACTGAGGAGCAGGGGCTATGGCTACACCTTC. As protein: CASGLVLRSRGYGYTF.

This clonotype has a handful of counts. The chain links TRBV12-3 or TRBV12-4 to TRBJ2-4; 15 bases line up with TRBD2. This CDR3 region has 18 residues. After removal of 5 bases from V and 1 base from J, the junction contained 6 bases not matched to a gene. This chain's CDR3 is CASSLGTSGRSAKNIQYF. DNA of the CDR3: TGTGCCAGCAGTCTTGGGACTAGCGGGAGGTCTGCCAAAAACATTCAGTACTTC.

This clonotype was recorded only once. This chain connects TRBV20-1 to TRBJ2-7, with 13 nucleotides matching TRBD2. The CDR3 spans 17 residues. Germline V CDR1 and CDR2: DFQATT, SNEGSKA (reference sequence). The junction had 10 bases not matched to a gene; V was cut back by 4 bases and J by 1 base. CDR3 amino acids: CSATGTSGKSRSYEQYF. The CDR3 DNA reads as TGCAGTGCTACAGGGACTAGCGGGAAGAGTAGGTCCTACGAGCAGTACTTC.

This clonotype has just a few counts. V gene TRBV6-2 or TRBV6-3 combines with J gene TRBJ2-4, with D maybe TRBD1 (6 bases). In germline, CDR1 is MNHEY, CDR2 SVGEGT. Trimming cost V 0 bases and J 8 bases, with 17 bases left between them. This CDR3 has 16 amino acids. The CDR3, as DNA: TGTGCCAGCAGTTACTCGACAGGCCCTCGAAGACACATTCAGTACTTC. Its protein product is CASSYSTGPRRHIQYF.

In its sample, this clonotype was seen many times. The CDR3 loop is CAISESPEESYEQYF. The CDR3 region has the DNA TGTGCCATCAGTGAAAGCCCCGAGGAATCCTACGAGCAGTACTTC. J is TRBJ2-7 and V is TRBV10-3, with unresolved D. V was cut by 3 bases and J by 1 base, with 13 bases left in between. This CDR3 contains 15 residues. Germline values: CDR1 ENHRY, CDR2 SYGVKD.

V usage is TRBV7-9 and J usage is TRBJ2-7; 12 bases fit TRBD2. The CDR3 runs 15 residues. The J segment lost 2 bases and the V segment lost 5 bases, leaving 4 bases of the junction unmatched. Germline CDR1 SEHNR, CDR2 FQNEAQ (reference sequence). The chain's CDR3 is CASSNRLAGAYEQYF. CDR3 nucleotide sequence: TGTGCCAGCAGCAATAGACTAGCGGGAGCCTACGAGCAGTACTTC.

CDR3 residues: CASREAGLYEQYF. The CDR3 DNA follows: TGTGCCAGCAGGGAGGCGGGCTTGTACGAGCAGTACTTC. The chain joins TRBV6-6 to TRBJ2-7; D is perhaps TRBD2 (5 bases). V was pared by 6 bases and J by 4 bases, with 13 bases between. The CDR3 is 13 amino acids. The V gene's germline CDR1 is MNHNY and CDR2 SVGAGI (reference sequence).

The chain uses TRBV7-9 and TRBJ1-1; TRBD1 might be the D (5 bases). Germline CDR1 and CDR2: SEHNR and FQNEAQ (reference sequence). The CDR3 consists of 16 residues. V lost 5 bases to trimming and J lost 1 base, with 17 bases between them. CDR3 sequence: CASSHRGGRGNTEAFF. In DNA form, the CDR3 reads TGTGCCAGCAGCCATAGGGGTGGAAGGGGGAACACTGAAGCTTTCTTT.

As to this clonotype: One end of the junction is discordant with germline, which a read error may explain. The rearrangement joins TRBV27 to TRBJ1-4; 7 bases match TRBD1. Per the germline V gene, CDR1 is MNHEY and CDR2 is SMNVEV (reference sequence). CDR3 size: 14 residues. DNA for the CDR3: TGTGCCAGCAGTCTACAGGGGACTAATGAAGAACTGTTTTTT. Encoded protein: CASSLQGTNEELFF.

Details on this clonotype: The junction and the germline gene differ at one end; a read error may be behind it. CDR3 coding DNA: TGTGCCAGCAGTCCACAGGGGGCTCCCCTCTCTGAGGCCAACGTCCTGACTTTC. This gives the protein CASSPQGAPLSEANVLTF. V gene TRBV12-3 or TRBV12-4 combines with J gene TRBJ2-6, with TRBD1 matching over 9 bases. This CDR3 is built from 18 residues.

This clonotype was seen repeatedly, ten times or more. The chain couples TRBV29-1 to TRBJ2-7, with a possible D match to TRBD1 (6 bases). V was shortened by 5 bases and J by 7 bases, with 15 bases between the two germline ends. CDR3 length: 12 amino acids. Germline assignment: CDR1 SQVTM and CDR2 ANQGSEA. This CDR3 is CSVTQGPGEQYF. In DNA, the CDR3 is TGCAGCGTTACACAGGGTCCGGGAGAGCAGTACTTC.

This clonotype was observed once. The CDR3 sequence is CASSSTTRTLGSGRLEPYNEQYF. CDR3 coding DNA: TGTGCCAGCAGTTCAACGACGCGAACTCTGGGTAGCGGGAGGCTCGAACCCTACAATGAGCAGTACTTC. The chain is built from TRBV28 and TRBJ2-1; TRBD2 aligns across 10 bases. TRBJ2-7 matches the DNA end more closely, so the J call is doubtful. The CDR3 contains 23 residues. CDR1 MDHEN and CDR2 SYDVKM come from the germline V gene.

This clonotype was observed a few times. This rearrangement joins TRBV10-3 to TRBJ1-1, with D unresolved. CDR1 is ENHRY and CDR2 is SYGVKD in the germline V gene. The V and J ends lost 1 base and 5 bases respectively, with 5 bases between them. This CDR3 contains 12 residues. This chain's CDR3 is CAISEWGTEAFF. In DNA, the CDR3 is TGTGCCATCAGTGAGTGGGGTACTGAAGCTTTCTTT.

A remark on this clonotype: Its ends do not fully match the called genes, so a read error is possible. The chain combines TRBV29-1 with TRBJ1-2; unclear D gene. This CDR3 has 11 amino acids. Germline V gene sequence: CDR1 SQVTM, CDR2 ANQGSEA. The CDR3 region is CSVGQPYGYIF. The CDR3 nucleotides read TGCAGCGTTGGGCAACCCTATGGCTACATCTTC.

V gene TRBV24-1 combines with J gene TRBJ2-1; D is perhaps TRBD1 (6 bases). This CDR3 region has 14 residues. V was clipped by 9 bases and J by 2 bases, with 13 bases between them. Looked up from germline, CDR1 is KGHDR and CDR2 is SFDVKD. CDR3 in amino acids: CATRGTGTYNEQFF. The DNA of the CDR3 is TGTGCCACCCGCGGCACAGGGACCTACAATGAGCAGTTCTTC.